This T cell receptor beta chain comes out of a study of low-dose radiotherapy and immunotherapy resistance in tumors. Overall study context: The fractionation for Cohort 1 was 0.5 Gy per fraction every 2 weeks, totaling 6.5 Gy. Across 26 weeks, 13 Gy in total went to Cohort 2, delivered as 1 Gy per fraction every two weeks.

The time point: after trial treatment. Treatment specified: LDRT plus nivolumab, ipilimumab, low-dose cyclophosphamide and aspirin (RACIN trial). Along with nivolumab and ipilimumab, donors received aspirin, low-dose cyclophosphamide and low-dose radiotherapy. Each patient who was eligible had an advanced solid tumor with no tumor-infiltrating lymphocytes. Priming of first-strand cDNA relied on TRAV- and TRBV-specific primers (covering alpha and beta chains). Both a constant-region primer and a V-primer adapter served to amplify TCRs across 15 to 25 PCR cycles. One entry per CDR3 protein, called by TCRdb with MiXCR from the reads. The sample carries about 84,000 distinct CDR3 sequences, around a sixth recorded once. This clonotype was seen many times. V shed 10 bases and J shed 5 bases, with 17 bases lying between them. The CDR3 sequence is 14 residues long. Germline lookup yields CDR1 MDHEN and CDR2 SYDVKM.

The material was PBMCs, obtained after low-dose radiotherapy plus immunotherapy. The chain couples TRBV28 to TRBJ2-2; D may be TRBD2 (6 bases). This receptor was obtained from a male donor with prostate cancer. The CDR3 here is CATPDAGRTGELFF. The CDR3 nucleotides are TGTGCCACCCCGGATGCCGGGAGAACCGGGGAGCTGTTTTTT.